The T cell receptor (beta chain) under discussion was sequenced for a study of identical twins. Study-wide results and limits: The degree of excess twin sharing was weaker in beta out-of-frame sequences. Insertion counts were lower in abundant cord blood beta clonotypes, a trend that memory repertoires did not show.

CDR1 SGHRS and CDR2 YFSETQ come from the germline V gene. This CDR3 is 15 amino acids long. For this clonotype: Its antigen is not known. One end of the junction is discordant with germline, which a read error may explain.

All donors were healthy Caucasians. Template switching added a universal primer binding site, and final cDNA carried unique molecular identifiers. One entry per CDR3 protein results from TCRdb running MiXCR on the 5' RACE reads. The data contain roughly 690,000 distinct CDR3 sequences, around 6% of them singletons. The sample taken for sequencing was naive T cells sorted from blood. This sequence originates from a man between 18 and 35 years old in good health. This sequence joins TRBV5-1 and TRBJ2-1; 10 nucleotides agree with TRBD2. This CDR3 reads CASSSTGTSDNEHFF. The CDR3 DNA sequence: TGCGCCAGCAGCTCAACCGGGACTAGCGACAATGAGCACTTCTTC.